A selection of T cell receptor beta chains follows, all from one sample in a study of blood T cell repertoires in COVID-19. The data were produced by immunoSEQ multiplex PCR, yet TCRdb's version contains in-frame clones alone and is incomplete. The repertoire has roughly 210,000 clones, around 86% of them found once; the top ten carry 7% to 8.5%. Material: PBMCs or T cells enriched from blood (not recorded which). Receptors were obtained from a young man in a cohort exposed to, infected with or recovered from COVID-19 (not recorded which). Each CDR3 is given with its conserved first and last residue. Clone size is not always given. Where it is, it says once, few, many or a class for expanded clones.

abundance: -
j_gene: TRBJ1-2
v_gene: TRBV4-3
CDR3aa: CASSQDTRGLGYGYTF

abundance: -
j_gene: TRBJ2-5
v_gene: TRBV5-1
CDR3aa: CASSFGRAIQETQYF

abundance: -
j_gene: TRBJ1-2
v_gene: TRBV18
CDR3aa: CASSLDRGSGYTF

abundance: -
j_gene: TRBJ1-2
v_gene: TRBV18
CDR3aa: CASSLLRGVGYTF

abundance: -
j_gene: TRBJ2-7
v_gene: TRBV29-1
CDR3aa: CSVSGKSSYEQYF

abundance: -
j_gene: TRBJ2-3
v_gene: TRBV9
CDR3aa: CASSVAGRGPDTQYF

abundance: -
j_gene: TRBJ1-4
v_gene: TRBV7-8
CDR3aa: CASSSTQGRGEKLFF

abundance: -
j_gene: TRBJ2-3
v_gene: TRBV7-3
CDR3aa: CASSLKSLAGGTDTQYF

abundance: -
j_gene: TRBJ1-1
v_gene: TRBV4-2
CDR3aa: CASSQAGQRNTEAFF

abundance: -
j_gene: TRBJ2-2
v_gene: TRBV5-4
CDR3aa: CASSVGTSGSVGELFF

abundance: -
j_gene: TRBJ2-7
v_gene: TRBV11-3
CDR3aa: CASSRGEDEQYF

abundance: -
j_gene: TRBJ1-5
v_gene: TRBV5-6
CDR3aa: CASSLAGGGSNQPQHF

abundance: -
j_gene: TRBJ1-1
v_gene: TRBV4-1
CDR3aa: CASSQETSYAEAFF

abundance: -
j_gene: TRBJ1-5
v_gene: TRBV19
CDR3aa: CASATFPWPQHF

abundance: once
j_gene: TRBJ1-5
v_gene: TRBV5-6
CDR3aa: CASSLRPGTSNQPQHF

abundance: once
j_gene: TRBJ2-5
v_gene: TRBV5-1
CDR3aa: CASSKWSEETQYF

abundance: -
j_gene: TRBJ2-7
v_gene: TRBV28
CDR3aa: CASSLKGLAGGYGQYF

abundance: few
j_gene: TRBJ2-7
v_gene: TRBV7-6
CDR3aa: CASSLARTGGNEQYF

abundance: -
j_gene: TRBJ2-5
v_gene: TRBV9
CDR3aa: CASSVAGGHQETQYF

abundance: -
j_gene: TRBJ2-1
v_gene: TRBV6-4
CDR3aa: CASTPTGAGGANEQFF

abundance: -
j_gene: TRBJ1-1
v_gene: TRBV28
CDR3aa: CASSLWGRVEAFF

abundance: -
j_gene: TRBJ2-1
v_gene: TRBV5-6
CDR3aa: CASSADGASGMNNEQFF

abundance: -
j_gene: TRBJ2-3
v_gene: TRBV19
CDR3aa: CASSPRPFGGRTDTQYF

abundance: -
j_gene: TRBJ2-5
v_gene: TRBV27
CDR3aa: CASTSTYGLADQETQYF

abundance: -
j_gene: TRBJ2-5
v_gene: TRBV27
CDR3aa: CASRGQGRSTQETQYF

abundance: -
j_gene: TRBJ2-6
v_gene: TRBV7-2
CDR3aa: CASSATLPGANVLTF

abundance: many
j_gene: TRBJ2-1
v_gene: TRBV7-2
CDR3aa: CASSAPGLAGGNEQFF

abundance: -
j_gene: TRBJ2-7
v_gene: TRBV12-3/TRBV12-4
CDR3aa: CASSAGRSRYF

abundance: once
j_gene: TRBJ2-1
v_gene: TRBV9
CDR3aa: CASSGGLAGANEQFF

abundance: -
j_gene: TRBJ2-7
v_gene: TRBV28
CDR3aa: CASSRLGTVYEQYF

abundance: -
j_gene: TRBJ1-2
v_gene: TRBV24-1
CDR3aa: CATSDGFYGYTF

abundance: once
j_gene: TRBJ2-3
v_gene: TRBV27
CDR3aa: CASSSRGLSTDTQYF

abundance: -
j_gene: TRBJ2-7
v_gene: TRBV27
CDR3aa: CASSFGGPPLYEQYF

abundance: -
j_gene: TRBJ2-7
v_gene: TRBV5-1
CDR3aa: CASSFLLAGGGEQYF

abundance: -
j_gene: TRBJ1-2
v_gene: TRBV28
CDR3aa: CASSSRPPGQGDGYTF

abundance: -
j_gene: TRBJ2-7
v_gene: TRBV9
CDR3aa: CASSVGGSYEQYF

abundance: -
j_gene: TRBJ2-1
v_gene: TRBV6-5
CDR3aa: CASSYSRDRGSEQFF

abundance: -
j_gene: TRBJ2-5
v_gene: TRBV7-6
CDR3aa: CASSFGTGKETQYF

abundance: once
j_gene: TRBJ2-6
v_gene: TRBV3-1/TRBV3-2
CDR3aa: CASTPTGGLSGANVLTF

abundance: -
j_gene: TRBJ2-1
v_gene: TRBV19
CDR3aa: CASREVAGYNEQFF

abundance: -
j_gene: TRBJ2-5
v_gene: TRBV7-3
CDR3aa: CASSSTGGFRAETQYF

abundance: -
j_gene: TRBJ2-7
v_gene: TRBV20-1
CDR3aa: CSANEVLQTPSGSRYEQYF

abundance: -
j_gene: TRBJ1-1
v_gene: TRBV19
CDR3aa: CASSIGGQGTEAFF

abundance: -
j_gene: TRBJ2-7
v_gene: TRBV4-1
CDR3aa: CASSQIPGYEQYF

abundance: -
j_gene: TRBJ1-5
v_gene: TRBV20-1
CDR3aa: CSASRGGYSNQPQHF

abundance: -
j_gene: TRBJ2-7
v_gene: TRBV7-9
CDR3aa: CASSIGHQRDEQYF